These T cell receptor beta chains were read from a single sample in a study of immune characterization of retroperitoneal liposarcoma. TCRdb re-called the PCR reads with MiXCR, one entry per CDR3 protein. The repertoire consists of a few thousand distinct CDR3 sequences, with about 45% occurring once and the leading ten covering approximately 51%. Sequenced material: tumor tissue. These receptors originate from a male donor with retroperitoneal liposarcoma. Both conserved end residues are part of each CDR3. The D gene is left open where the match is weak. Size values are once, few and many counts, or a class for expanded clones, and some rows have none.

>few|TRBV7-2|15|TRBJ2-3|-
TGTGCCAGCAGCATGGGACTCAAGAGCACAGATACGCAGTATTTT
CASSMGLKSTDTQYF
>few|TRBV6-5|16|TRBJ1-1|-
TGTGCCAGCAGTTACTCGAGGGTCGGGGGGAACACTGAAGCTTTCTTT
CASSYSRVGGNTEAFF
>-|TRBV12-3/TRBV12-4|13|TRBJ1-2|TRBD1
TGTGCCAGCAGTTTGGACAGGGTAAAAGGCTACACCTTC
CASSLDRVKGYTF
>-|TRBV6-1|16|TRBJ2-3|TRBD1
TGTGCCAGCAGTGAGAACCCGGGACAGGGGGCAGATACGCAGTATTTT
CASSENPGQGADTQYF
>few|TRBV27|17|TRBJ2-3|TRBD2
TGTGCCAGCAGTCCCCCCGGGACTAGCGGGATCAATGATACGCAGTATTTT
CASSPPGTSGINDTQYF
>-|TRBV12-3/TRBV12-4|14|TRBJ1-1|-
TGTGCCAGCAGTTTAAGGAACCCGAACACTGAAGCTTTCTTT
CASSLRNPNTEAFF
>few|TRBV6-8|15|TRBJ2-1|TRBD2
TGTGCCAGCAGTTCGACTAGCGGGACTTACAATGAGCAGTTCTTC
CASSSTSGTYNEQFF
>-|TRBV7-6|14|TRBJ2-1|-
TGTGCCAGCAGCATCACAGGGGCCCGGGAGACCCAGTTCTTC
CASSITGARETQFF
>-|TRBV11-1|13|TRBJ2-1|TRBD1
TGTGCCAGCAGCTTAAGACAGGGCGGTCGGCAGTTCTTC
CASSLRQGGRQFF
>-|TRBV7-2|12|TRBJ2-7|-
TGTGCCAGCAGCTTCCAGGGCTACGAGCAGTACTTC
CASSFQGYEQYF
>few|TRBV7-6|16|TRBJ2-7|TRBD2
TGTGCCAGCAGCCAGGTGGCTAGCGGGAGTTTCTACGAGCAGTACTTC
CASSQVASGSFYEQYF
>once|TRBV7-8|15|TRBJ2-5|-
TGTGCCAGCAGCTTAGGAGGTCACGCCTACAATGAGCAGTACTTC
CASSLGGHAYNEQYF
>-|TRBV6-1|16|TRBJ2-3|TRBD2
TGTGCCAGCAGTGGGCCTAGCGGGGCTAGCACAGATACGCAGTATTTT
CASSGPSGASTDTQYF
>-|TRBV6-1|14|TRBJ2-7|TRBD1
TGTGCCAGCAAACGAGGGACAGTCTCCTACGAGCAGTACTTC
CASKRGTVSYEQYF
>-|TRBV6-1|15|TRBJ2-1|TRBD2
TGTGCCAGCAGTTACCTAGCGGGAGGAGGAGCTGAGCAGTTCTTC
CASSYLAGGGAEQFF
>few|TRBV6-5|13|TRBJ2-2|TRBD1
TGTGCCAGCACCGAAACAGGGGCCGGGGAGCTGTTTTTT
CASTETGAGELFF
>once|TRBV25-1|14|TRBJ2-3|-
TGTGCCAGCAGTGAGAGGACCAGCACAGATACGCAGTATTTT
CASSERTSTDTQYF
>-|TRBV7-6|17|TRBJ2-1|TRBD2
TGTGCCAGCAGCTCCCAACTAGCGGGGGCCGCCCTCGCCGAGCAGTTCTTC
CASSSQLAGAALAEQFF
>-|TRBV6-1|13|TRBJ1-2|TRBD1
TGTGCCAGCAGCTATGACAGGGTGTATGGCTACACCTTC
CASSYDRVYGYTF
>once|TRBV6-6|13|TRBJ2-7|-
TGTGCCAGCAGTTACCAGCAGTCCAATGAGCAGTACTTC
CASSYQQSNEQYF
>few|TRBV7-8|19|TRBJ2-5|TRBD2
TGTGCCAGCAGCTTACCCGGGACTAGCGGGAGCTCTACGGAAGAGACCCAGTACTTC
CASSLPGTSGSSTEETQYF
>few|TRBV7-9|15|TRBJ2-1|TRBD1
TGTGCCAGCAGCACCGGGACAGGGGACACCAATGAGCAGTTCTTC
CASSTGTGDTNEQFF
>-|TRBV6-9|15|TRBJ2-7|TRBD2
TGTGCCAGCAGTTATGCCAGCGGGACCTCCTACGAGCAGTACTTT
CASSYASGTSYEQYF
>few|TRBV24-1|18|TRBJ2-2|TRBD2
TGTGCCACCAGTGATCCCGACCGACTAGCGGGAGTCCCCGGGGAGCTGTTTTTT
CATSDPDRLAGVPGELFF
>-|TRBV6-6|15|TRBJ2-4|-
TGTGCCAGCACCCTTACCTCTAAAGCCAAAAACATTCAGTACTTC
CASTLTSKAKNIQYF
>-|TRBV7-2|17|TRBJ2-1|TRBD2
TGTGCCAGCAGCTTCGGTTTAGCGGGATCCTCCTACAATGAGCAGTTCTTC
CASSFGLAGSSYNEQFF
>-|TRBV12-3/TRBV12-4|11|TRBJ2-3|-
TGTGCCAGCAGGAGGGCAGATACGCAGTATTTT
CASRRADTQYF
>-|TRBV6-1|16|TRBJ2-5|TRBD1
TGTGCCAGCAGTTCCGGGGGACAGGGGTCTGGGGAGACCCAGTACTTC
CASSSGGQGSGETQYF
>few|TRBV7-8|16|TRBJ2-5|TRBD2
TGTGCCAGCAGCTTAGAAACTAGCGGGAGGGGGGGGGAGCAGTACTTC
CASSLETSGRGGEQYF
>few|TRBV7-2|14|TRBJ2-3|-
TGTGCCAGCAGCTTGGGGGCGGGGACCGATACGCAGTATTTT
CASSLGAGTDTQYF
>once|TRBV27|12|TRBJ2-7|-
TGTGCCAGACCCCTGGGGGGCTACGAGCAGTACTTC
CARPLGGYEQYF
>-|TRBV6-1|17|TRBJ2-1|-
TGTGCCAGCAGTGGTCGGGCCCCAGCGTTCGATCCCAATGAGCAGTTCTTC
CASSGRAPAFDPNEQFF
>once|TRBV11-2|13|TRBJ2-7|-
TGTGCCAGCAGCTTAAGCTCTCTGGGCGAGCAGTACTTC
CASSLSSLGEQYF
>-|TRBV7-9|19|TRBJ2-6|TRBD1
TGTGCCAGCAGCCCACTTCCCGGGACAGGCGACTCTGGGGCCAACGTCCTGACTTTC
CASSPLPGTGDSGANVLTF
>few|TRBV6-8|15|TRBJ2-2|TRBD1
TGTGCCAGCAGATTAGGGGGCACGAACACCGGGGAGCTGTTTTTT
CASRLGGTNTGELFF
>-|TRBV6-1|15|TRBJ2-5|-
TGTGCCAGCAGTTCGGACCAGGGTTTCCACAATGAGCAGTACTTC
CASSSDQGFHNEQYF
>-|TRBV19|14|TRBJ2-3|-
TGTGCCAGTAGTGTGGGCAGGGGCACCAATACGCAGTATTTT
CASSVGRGTNTQYF
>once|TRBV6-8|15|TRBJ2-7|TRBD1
TGTGCCAGCAGTCCTCCCGGGACAGGGGGAGGCGAGCAGTACTTC
CASSPPGTGGGEQYF
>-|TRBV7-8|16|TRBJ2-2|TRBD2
TGTGCCAGCAGCCCGACGGACGGGGGGGACACCGGGGAGCTGTTTTTT
CASSPTDGGDTGELFF
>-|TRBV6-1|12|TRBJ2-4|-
TGTGCCAGCAGTTATGGGCCAGATACGCAGTACTTC
CASSYGPDTQYF
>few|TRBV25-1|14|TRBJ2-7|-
TGTGCCAGCACACCCGGGACGCCGCCCTACGAGCAGTACTTC
CASTPGTPPYEQYF
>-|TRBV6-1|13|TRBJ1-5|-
TGTGCCAGCAGTGGGGGAGGCAATCAGCCCCAGCATTTT
CASSGGGNQPQHF
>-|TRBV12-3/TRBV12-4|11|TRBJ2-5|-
TGTGCCAGCAGTTCCTTTGAGACCCAGTACTTC
CASSSFETQYF
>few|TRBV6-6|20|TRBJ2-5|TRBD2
TGTGCCAGCAGTTACTCCCGAGGGACTAGCGGCCCGAGCTCCTACAATGAGCAGTACTTC
CASSYSRGTSGPSSYNEQYF
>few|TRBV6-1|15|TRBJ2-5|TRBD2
TGTGCCAGCAGTCGGCGAGCGGGAGGGCAAGAGACCCAGTACTTC
CASSRRAGGQETQYF
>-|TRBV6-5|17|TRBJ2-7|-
TGTGCCAGCAGTTACTCGGTCCTGGGGATTGCTTACAATGAGCAGTACTTC
CASSYSVLGIAYNEQYF
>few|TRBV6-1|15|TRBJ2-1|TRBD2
TGTGCCAGCAGCCGTCTAGCGGGATCGCTCAATGAGCAGTTCTTC
CASSRLAGSLNEQFF
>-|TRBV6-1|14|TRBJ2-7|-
TGTGCCAGCAGAGAAGATAACGGCTACTACGAGCAGTACTTC
CASREDNGYYEQYF
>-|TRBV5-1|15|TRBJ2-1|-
TGCGCCAGCAGCTTGGCCAAGGAAATGGTTTGTGAGCAGTTCTTC
CASSLAKEMVCEQFF
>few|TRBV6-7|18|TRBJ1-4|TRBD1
TGTGCCAGCAGTTACCTGATTGTTAGGGACAGAGAAAATGAAAAACTGTTTTTT
CASSYLIVRDRENEKLFF
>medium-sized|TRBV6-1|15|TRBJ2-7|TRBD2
TGTGCCAGCAGTCATACTAGCGGGGCCCCCTACGAGCAGTACTTC
CASSHTSGAPYEQYF
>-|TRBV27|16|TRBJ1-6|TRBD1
TGTGCCAGCAGCGACAGGGTGAGCTCCTATAATTCACCCCTCCACTTT
CASSDRVSSYNSPLHF
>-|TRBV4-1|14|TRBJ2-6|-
TGCGCCAGCAGCCAAGGGGTCTGGGCCAACGTCCTGACTTTC
CASSQGVWANVLTF